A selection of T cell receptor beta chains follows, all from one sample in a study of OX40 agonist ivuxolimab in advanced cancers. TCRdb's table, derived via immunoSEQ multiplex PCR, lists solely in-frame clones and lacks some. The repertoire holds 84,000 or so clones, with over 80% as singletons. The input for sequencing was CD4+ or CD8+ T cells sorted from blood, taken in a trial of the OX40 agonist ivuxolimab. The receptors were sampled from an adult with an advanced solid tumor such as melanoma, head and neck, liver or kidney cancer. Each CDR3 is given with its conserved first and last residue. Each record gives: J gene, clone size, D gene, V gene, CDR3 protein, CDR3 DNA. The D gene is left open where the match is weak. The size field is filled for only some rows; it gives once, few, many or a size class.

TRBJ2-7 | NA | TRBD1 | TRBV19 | CASKGDRARSEQYF | TGTGCCAGTAAAGGGGACAGGGCACGAAGCGAGCAGTACTTC
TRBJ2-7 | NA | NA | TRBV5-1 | CASSLIQGRTYEQYF | TGCGCCAGCAGCTTGATACAGGGAAGGACGTACGAGCAGTACTTC
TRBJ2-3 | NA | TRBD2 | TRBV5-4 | CASSLAGLAGTDTQYF | TGTGCCAGCAGCTTGGCCGGGCTAGCGGGGACAGATACGCAGTATTTT
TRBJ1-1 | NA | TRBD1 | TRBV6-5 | CASSPTGVETEAFF | TGTGCCAGCAGCCCAACAGGGGTCGAGACTGAAGCTTTCTTT
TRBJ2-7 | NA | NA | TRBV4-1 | CASSQVGVAYEQYF | TGCGCCAGCAGCCAAGTAGGGGTAGCCTACGAGCAGTACTTC
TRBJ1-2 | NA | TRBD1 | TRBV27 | CASSFRDRGRGGYTF | TGTGCCAGCAGTTTTCGGGACAGGGGGCGAGGCGGCTACACCTTC
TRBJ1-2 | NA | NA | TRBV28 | CASSTGWYGYTF | TGTGCCAGCAGTACAGGGTGGTATGGCTACACCTTC
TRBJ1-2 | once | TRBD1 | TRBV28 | CASRTGIAPNYGYTF | TGTGCCAGCAGGACAGGGATCGCCCCTAACTATGGCTACACCTTC
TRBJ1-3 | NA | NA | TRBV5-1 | CASSLDGGRGNTIYF | TGCGCCAGCAGCTTGGACGGGGGTCGAGGAAACACCATATATTTT
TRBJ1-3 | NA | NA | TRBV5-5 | CASSRAPDSSGNTIYF | TGTGCCAGCAGCCGCGCCCCAGACAGCTCTGGAAACACCATATATTTT
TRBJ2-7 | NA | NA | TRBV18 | CASSPAGDGTYEQYF | TGTGCCAGCTCACCGGCAGGGGACGGTACCTACGAGCAGTACTTC
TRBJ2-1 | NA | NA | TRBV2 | CASSEVGYNEQFF | TGTGCCAGCAGTGAAGTAGGGTACAATGAGCAGTTCTTC
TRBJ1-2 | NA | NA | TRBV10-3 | CAISESRLGYGYTF | TGTGCCATCAGTGAGTCTAGACTAGGCTATGGCTACACCTTC
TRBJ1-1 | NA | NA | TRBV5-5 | CASSLAFQGYTEAFF | TGTGCCAGCAGCTTGGCCTTTCAGGGGTACACTGAAGCTTTCTTT
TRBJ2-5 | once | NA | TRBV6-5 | CASSYDWATETQYF | TGTGCCAGCAGTTACGACTGGGCGACGGAGACCCAGTACTTC
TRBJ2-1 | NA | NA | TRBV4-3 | CASSQSSGFSTYNEQFF | TGCGCCAGCAGCCAATCCAGCGGCTTCTCTACCTACAATGAGCAGTTCTTC
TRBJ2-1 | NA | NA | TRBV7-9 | CASSLVGWSSYNEQFF | TGTGCCAGCAGCTTAGTTGGGTGGAGCTCCTACAATGAGCAGTTCTTC
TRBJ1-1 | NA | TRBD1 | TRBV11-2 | CASSLDHRTGRGGTEAFF | TGTGCCAGCAGCTTAGATCATCGGACAGGTCGGGGTGGCACTGAAGCTTTCTTT
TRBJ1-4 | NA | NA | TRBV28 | CASSFFGEKLFF | TGTGCCAGCAGTTTCTTTGGGGAAAAACTGTTTTTT
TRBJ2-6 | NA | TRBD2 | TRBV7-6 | CASSLGTSGGFSGANVLTF | TGTGCCAGCAGCTTGGGGACTAGCGGGGGATTTTCTGGGGCCAACGTCCTGACTTTC
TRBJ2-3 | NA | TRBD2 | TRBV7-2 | CASSSPLTSGGGDTQYF | TGTGCCAGCAGCTCCCCACTCACTAGCGGGGGGGGAGATACGCAGTATTTT
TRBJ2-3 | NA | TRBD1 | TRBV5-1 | CASSLPGTVTDTQYF | TGCGCCAGCAGCTTACCCGGGACAGTTACAGATACGCAGTATTTT
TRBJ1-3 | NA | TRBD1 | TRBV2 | CASRQGGGNTIYF | TGTGCCAGCAGACAGGGGGGAGGAAACACCATATATTTT
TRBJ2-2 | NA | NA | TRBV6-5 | CASRGALRTGELFF | TGTGCCAGCAGAGGGGCCCTAAGGACCGGGGAGCTGTTTTTT
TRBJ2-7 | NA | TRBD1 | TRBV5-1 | CASSAGTGSYYEQYF | TGCGCCAGCAGCGCTGGGACAGGGTCATACTACGAGCAGTACTTC
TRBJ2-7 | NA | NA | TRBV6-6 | CASSRQSEQYF | TGTGCCAGCAGTCGACAGTCCGAGCAGTACTTC
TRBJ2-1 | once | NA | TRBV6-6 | CASSYSGNEQFF | TGTGCCAGCAGTTACTCGGGCAATGAGCAGTTCTTC
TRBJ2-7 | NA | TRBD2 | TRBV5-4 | CASSSPSGSYEQYF | TGTGCCAGCAGCTCCCCTAGCGGGAGCTACGAGCAGTACTTC
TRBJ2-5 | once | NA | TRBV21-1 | CASSKVSYNLQETQYF | TGTGCCAGCAGCAAAGTTAGTTATAACTTACAAGAGACCCAGTACTTC
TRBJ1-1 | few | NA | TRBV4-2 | CASSPQAGADPLNTEAFF | TGTGCCAGCAGCCCCCAAGCTGGGGCGGATCCGTTGAACACTGAAGCTTTCTTT
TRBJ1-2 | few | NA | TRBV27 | CASSFRQRNYGYTF | TGTGCCAGCAGTTTCCGACAGCGAAACTATGGCTACACCTTC
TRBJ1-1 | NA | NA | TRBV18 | CASSPSGTKKAEAFF | TGTGCCAGCTCACCAAGTGGGACAAAGAAGGCTGAAGCTTTCTTT
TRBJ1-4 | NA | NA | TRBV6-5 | CASGRHAGEKLFF | TGTGCCAGCGGACGTCACGCTGGCGAAAAACTGTTTTTT
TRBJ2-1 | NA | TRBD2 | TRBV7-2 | CASSRIAGSYNEQFF | TGTGCCAGCAGCCGTATAGCGGGGAGCTACAATGAGCAGTTCTTC
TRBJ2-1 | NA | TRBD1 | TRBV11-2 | CASSPRQGGYNEQFF | TGTGCCAGCAGCCCTCGACAGGGGGGCTACAATGAGCAGTTCTTC
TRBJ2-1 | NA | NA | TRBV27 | CASSPPLVVATSYNEQFF | TGTGCCAGCAGTCCCCCTTTGGTGGTAGCGACAAGCTACAATGAGCAGTTCTTC
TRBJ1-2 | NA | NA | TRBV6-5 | CASSYSAGSFSHGYTF | TGTGCCAGCAGTTACTCCGCCGGGTCCTTCTCCCATGGCTACACCTTC
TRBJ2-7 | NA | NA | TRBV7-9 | CASSLQGTPLDEQYF | TGTGCCAGCAGCTTACAAGGGACGCCCCTAGATGAGCAGTACTTC
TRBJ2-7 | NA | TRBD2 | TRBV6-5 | CASSYRDSGGYEQYF | TGTGCCAGCAGTTACCGGGATAGCGGGGGCTACGAGCAGTACTTC
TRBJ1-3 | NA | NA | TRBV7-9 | CASSRGTLLSSGNTIYF | TGTGCCAGCAGCCGAGGGACACTCTTGAGCTCTGGAAACACCATATATTTT
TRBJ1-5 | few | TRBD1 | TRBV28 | CASSFSDRASNQPQHF | TGTGCCAGCAGTTTCTCTGACAGGGCTAGCAATCAGCCCCAGCATTTT
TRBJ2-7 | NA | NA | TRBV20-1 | CSARVGTLQYF | TGCAGTGCTAGGGTCGGGACCCTACAGTACTTC
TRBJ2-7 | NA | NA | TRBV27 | CASRGSGSYEQYF | TGTGCCAGCAGGGGATCAGGGTCCTACGAGCAGTACTTC
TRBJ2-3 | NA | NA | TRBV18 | CASSPQSRNKGKDTQYF | TGTGCCAGCTCACCACAATCAAGGAATAAGGGAAAAGATACGCAGTATTTT
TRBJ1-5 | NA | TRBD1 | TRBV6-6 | CASSGDRGSQPQHF | TGTGCCAGCAGTGGCGACAGGGGCAGTCAGCCCCAGCATTTT
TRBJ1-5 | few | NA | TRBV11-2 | CASSKDGAGQPQHF | TGTGCCAGCAGCAAGGACGGGGCGGGTCAGCCCCAGCATTTT
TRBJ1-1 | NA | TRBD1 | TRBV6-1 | CASSLRQGDEAFF | TGTGCCAGCAGTTTAAGACAGGGAGATGAAGCTTTCTTT
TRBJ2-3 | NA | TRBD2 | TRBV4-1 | CASSQGNSGGDTQYF | TGCGCCAGCAGCCAAGGGAATAGCGGGGGGGATACGCAGTATTTT
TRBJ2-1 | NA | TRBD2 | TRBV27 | CASTPGGASLNEQFF | TGTGCCAGCACCCCCGGGGGGGCCTCCCTTAATGAGCAGTTCTTC
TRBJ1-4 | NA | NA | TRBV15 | CATSSGPTNEKLFF | TGTGCCACCAGCAGTGGTCCAACTAATGAAAAACTGTTTTTT
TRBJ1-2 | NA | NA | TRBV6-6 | CASSFSDSYYGYTF | TGTGCCAGCAGTTTCTCGGACAGTTACTATGGCTACACCTTC
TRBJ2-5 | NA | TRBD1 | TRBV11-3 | CASSPMGQYQETQYF | TGTGCCAGCAGCCCAATGGGACAGTACCAAGAGACCCAGTACTTC
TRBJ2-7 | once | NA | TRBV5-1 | CASRKRAGAGEQYF | TGCGCCAGCAGGAAACGCGCGGGGGCGGGGGAGCAGTACTTC
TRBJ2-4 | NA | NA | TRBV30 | CAWSTGGSNIQYF | TGTGCCTGGAGTACCGGGGGTAGCAACATTCAGTACTTC